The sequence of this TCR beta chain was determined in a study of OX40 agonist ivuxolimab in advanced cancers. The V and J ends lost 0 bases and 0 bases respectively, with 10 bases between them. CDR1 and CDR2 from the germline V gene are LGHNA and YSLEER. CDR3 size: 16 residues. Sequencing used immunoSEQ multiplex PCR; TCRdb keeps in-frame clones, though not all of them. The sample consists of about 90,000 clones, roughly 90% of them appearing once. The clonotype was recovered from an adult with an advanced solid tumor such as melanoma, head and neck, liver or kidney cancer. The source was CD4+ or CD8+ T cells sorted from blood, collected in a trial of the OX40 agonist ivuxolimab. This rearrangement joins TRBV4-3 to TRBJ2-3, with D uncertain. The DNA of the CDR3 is TGCGCCAGCAGCCAAGATTTAGGGTATAGCACAGATACGCAGTATTTT. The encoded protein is CASSQDLGYSTDTQYF.